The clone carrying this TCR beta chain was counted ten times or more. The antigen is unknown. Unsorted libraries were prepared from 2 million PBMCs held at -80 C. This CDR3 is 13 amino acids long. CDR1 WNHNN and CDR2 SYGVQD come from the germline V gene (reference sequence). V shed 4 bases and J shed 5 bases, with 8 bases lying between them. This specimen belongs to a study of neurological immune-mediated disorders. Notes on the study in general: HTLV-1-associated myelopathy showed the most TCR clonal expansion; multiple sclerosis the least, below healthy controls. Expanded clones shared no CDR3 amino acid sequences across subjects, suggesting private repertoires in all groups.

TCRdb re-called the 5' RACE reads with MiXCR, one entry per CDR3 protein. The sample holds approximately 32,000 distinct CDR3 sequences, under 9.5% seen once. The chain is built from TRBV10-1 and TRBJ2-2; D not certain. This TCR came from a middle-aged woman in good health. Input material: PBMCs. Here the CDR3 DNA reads TGCGCCAGCAGTGCCGGGTTTACCGGGGAGCTGTTTTTT. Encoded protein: CASSAGFTGELFF.